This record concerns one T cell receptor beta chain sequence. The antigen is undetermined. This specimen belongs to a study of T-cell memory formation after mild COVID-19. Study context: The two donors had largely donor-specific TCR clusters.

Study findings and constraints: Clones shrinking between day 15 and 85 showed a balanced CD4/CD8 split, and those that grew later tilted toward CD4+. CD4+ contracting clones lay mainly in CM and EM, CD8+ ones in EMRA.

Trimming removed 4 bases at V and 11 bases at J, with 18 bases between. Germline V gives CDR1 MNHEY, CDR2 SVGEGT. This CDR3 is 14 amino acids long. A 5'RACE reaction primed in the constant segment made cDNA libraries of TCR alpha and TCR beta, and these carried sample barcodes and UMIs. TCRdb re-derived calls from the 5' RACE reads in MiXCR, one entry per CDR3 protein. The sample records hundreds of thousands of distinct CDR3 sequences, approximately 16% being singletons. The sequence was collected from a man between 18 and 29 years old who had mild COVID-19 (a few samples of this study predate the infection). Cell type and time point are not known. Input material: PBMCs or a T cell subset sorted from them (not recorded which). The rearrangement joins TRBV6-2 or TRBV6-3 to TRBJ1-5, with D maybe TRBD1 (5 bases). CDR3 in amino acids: CASSSPAGTRAQHF. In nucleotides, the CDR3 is TGTGCCAGCAGTTCCCCGGCAGGGACCAGGGCCCAGCATTTT.